This T cell receptor beta chain was captured in a study of cytotoxic CD8 clonotypes in ibrutinib-treated CLL (dated by TCRdb to about 2021). Background for the entire study: The cohort had 11 relapsed/refractory and about 15 treatment-naive patients; roughly 18 were IGHV unmutated. Cryopreserved peripheral blood mononuclear cells were collected before treatment, at response, and at either disease progression or sustained remission. Partial responses were observed in about 24 patients and complete responses in 2; after a median follow-up of around 68 months, remission was maintained in about 15 patients and progression was observed in approximately twelve. The response samples were drawn at a median of approximately 12 months into treatment, with a range of roughly 6 to 40 months. Samples averaged roughly 280,000 productive templates and approximately 100,000 productive rearrangements. Longitudinal samples were obtainable from 26 of the 86 participants in the trial. Study-wide findings and limitations: Lymph node repertoires were not examined, and the timing of sampling was not matched between patients in sustained remission and those whose disease progressed. At baseline, clonality was higher than in age-matched healthy donors and showed a strong correlation with circulating CD8+ T-cell counts. Public clonotypes were found to be uncommon and were observed to contract or remain stable during treatment; the increase in clonality was shown to reflect expansion of private clonotypes at ibrutinib response. Clonality increased at ibrutinib response, stayed stable in sustained remission, and fell back toward baseline at progression.

For TCR beta library preparation, 1.5 to 2 micrograms of genomic DNA were extracted from the cryopreserved PBMCs. Longitudinal blood samples from CLL patients receiving ibrutinib monotherapy were subjected to high-throughput TCR beta sequencing. The patients took part in an open-label, single-center phase 2 trial of ibrutinib monotherapy. A MiSeq instrument was used for deep resolution sequencing, which targeted depths ranging from 1 in 1 million up to 1 in 200,000 T cells, with coverage averaging 10x for each clonotype. TCR beta libraries were generated with the immunoSEQ hsTCRB Kit. The authors' pipeline ran thus. ImmunoSEQ Data Assistant and ImmunoSEQ Analyzer were used for data analysis, and V, D and J genes were assigned according to IMGT definitions. Clonality, with values ranging from 0 to 1, was calculated as one minus the normalized Shannon entropy of productive rearrangement frequencies. Only overrepresented clonotypes making up at least 0.05% of each patient's repertoire were included in the public clonotype analysis. Approximately 14 age-matched healthy donor repertoires from immuneACCESS were used as controls for clonality. Entries here come from immuneACCESS through TCRdb and include only in-frame sequences with V and J called. Some clones fail to appear in such tables; in the studies checked, an unresolved V gene covers under half of the shortfall, and the cause of the remainder is unknown. V and J calls and clone size are as listed in that table; D and trimming were resolved from the DNA. The sample table holds approximately 15,000 clones, of which roughly two thirds were seen once. 9.5% to 15% of the sample is taken by the ten largest.

Comments on this clone: Its antigen remains unidentified. One base away there is no much larger clone; base qualities are not given.

This receptor was identified in a human donor with chronic lymphocytic leukemia. This material consisted of PBMCs, taken before ibrutinib treatment.

The nucleotides are TGTGCCAGCAGCTTAGGGAGCAACACTGAAGCTTTCTTT. Its translation is CASSLGSNTEAFF. The chain links TRBV7-8 with TRBJ1-1; no D gene is confidently identified. In the germline V gene, CDR1 corresponds to SGHVS and CDR2 to FQNEAQ. Trimming removed 1 base from V and 2 bases from J, leaving 5 bases between the germline ends. Measured from the cysteine to the phenylalanine, the CDR3 is 13 residues long. Only the CDR3 portion is preserved as DNA: 39 bases, with reading frame beginning at the first base.